Listed below are T cell receptor beta chains from one sample, sequenced in a study of blood T cell repertoires in COVID-19. Here immunoSEQ multiplex PCR was the method, and the copy in TCRdb shows in-frame clones only, minus some. The data contain about 250,000 clones, approximately 88% of them seen just once; the ten biggest clones take up around 6.6%. The source material was peripheral blood. These receptors were obtained from a woman aged 25 to 39 with COVID-19, enrolled during active disease. CDR3s include the opening cysteine and the closing phenylalanine or tryptophan. D genes are given only for firm matches. Size tells how often a clone was seen (once, few, many) or the class of an expanded clone, and some rows leave it out.

>TRBV3-1/TRBV3-2|TRBJ2-1|.|.|14
CASSQGWGDNEQFF
TGTGCCAGCAGCCAAGGTTGGGGCGACAATGAGCAGTTCTTC
>TRBV5-1|TRBJ2-5|TRBD1|.|16
CASSWTGQGVGETQYF
TGCGCCAGCAGCTGGACGGGACAGGGGGTCGGAGAGACCCAGTACTTC
>TRBV14|TRBJ2-3|TRBD1|.|17
CASSQTDRGWDTDTQYF
TGTGCCAGCAGCCAAACCGACAGGGGTTGGGACACAGATACGCAGTATTTT
>TRBV4-3|TRBJ1-2|.|.|15
CASSQDFTTVGGYTF
TGCGCCAGCAGCCAAGATTTTACGACAGTCGGTGGCTACACCTTC
>TRBV6-5|TRBJ1-1|TRBD1|once|12
CASGQGAPEAFF
TGTGCCAGCGGACAGGGGGCGCCTGAAGCTTTCTTT
>TRBV19|TRBJ2-7|.|.|13
CASPHGGSHEQYF
TGTGCCAGCCCTCACGGGGGTTCCCACGAGCAGTACTTC
>TRBV7-9|TRBJ2-3|TRBD2|.|15
CASSPPAGNTDTQYF
TGTGCCAGCAGCCCCCCAGCGGGGAACACAGATACGCAGTATTTT
>TRBV7-9|TRBJ2-1|TRBD2|once|15
CASSSRLAGYHEQFF
TGTGCCAGCAGCTCCCGACTAGCGGGATACCATGAGCAGTTCTTC
>TRBV12-3/TRBV12-4|TRBJ2-3|.|.|13
CASSLGAGDTQYF
TGTGCCAGCAGTCTAGGGGCCGGAGATACGCAGTATTTT
>TRBV5-4|TRBJ2-1|TRBD2|once|16
CASRRPGGRGHGEQFF
TGTGCCAGCAGACGTCCGGGGGGTCGAGGCCATGGGGAGCAGTTCTTC
>TRBV19|TRBJ1-2|TRBD1|few|15
CASSETGTVNYGYTF
TGTGCCAGTAGTGAGACCGGGACAGTTAACTATGGCTACACCTTC
>TRBV27|TRBJ2-3|TRBD2|.|19
CASSLRTSGGQGGTDTQYF
TGTGCCAGCAGTTTACGGACTAGCGGGGGGCAGGGGGGCACAGATACGCAGTATTTT
>TRBV7-2|TRBJ2-1|.|.|15
CASSSTASAYNEQFF
TGTGCCAGCAGCTCCACCGCTAGCGCATACAATGAGCAGTTCTTC
>TRBV4-1|TRBJ2-1|TRBD2|.|16
CASSQGLAGRYNEQFF
TGCGCCAGCAGCCAGGGACTAGCGGGGCGTTACAATGAGCAGTTCTTC
>TRBV5-1|TRBJ2-2|.|.|15
CASSPPFGSAGELFF
TGCGCCAGCAGCCCCCCCTTCGGGTCTGCCGGGGAGCTGTTTTTT
>TRBV6-4|TRBJ2-1|TRBD1|.|15
CASRRDSLTYNEQFF
TGTGCCAGCAGACGGGACAGCTTGACCTACAATGAGCAGTTCTTC
>TRBV19|TRBJ1-1|.|.|14
CASSIAPTGTEAFF
TGTGCCAGTAGTATAGCACCGACAGGCACTGAAGCTTTCTTT
>TRBV7-9|TRBJ1-2|TRBD1|.|14
CASSLGGTGDGYTF
TGTGCCAGCAGTCTTGGGGGGACAGGGGATGGCTACACCTTC
>TRBV19|TRBJ1-5|TRBD1|.|15
CASSVRDRTGQPQHF
TGTGCCAGTAGTGTACGGGACAGGACGGGGCAGCCCCAGCATTTT
>TRBV29-1|TRBJ2-7|.|once|13
CSALSRDSYEQYF
TGCAGCGCCCTGTCCAGGGACTCCTACGAGCAGTACTTC
>TRBV29-1|TRBJ1-1|.|.|14
CSVEESRVNTEAFF
TGCAGCGTTGAAGAATCCCGGGTGAACACTGAAGCTTTCTTT
>TRBV3-1/TRBV3-2|TRBJ1-1|.|.|14
CASSQAYRDAEAFF
TGTGCCAGCAGCCAAGCTTACAGGGACGCCGAAGCTTTCTTT
>TRBV19|TRBJ2-4|TRBD2|once|17
CASSRLAGGGAKNIQYF
TGTGCCAGTAGTAGACTAGCGGGAGGCGGGGCCAAAAACATTCAGTACTTC
>TRBV10-3|TRBJ2-7|TRBD1|.|15
CAISDPGTASYEQYF
TGTGCCATCAGTGACCCGGGGACAGCATCCTACGAGCAGTACTTC
>TRBV27|TRBJ2-4|.|.|15
CASSRGNLAKNIQYF
TGTGCCAGCTCCAGGGGCAACCTAGCCAAAAACATTCAGTACTTC
>TRBV7-2|TRBJ1-2|.|.|13
CASSLGQREGYTF
TGTGCCAGCAGCTTGGGGCAGCGGGAGGGCTACACCTTC
>TRBV5-4|TRBJ1-2|TRBD1|.|13
CASSYDRDYGYTF
TGTGCCAGCAGTTATGACAGGGACTATGGCTACACCTTC
>TRBV13|TRBJ1-2|.|.|16
CASSLGLGREENGYTF
TGTGCCAGCAGCTTAGGCCTTGGCAGGGAGGAAAATGGCTACACCTTC
>TRBV10-3|TRBJ2-6|.|once|17
CAISESGQLSGANVLTF
TGTGCCATCAGTGAGTCGGGACAACTCTCTGGGGCCAACGTCCTGACTTTC
>TRBV7-2|TRBJ1-3|.|.|15
CASTHSGGTGNTIYF
TGTGCCAGCACTCACTCCGGGGGGACAGGAAACACCATATATTTT
>TRBV7-7|TRBJ2-5|TRBD2|once|15
CASSFGTSGTETQYF
TGTGCTAGCAGCTTTGGGACTAGCGGGACAGAGACCCAGTACTTC
>TRBV6-2/TRBV6-3|TRBJ1-5|TRBD1|.|13
CASSPGGGQPQHF
TGTGCCAGCAGCCCAGGGGGGGGTCAGCCCCAGCATTTT
>TRBV5-4|TRBJ2-3|TRBD2|.|15
CASSLGLAGGDTQYF
TGTGCCAGCAGCTTGGGGCTAGCGGGGGGGGATACGCAGTATTTT
>TRBV24-1|TRBJ2-1|TRBD2|.|16
CATSDGAGASYNEQFF
TGTGCCACCAGTGATGGTGCGGGAGCATCCTACAATGAGCAGTTCTTC
>TRBV24-1|TRBJ1-2|.|.|12
CATSETEYGYTF
TGTGCCACCAGTGAAACGGAGTATGGCTACACCTTC
>TRBV28|TRBJ2-7|.|.|13
CASRPGIAYEQYF
TGTGCCAGCAGACCAGGTATCGCCTACGAGCAGTACTTC
>TRBV7-6|TRBJ2-2|TRBD1|.|16
CASRRTGTGVTGELFF
TGTGCCAGCAGGAGAACCGGGACAGGGGTCACCGGGGAGCTGTTTTTT
>TRBV11-3|TRBJ2-1|.|once|14
CASSFPGLSNEQFF
TGTGCCAGCAGCTTCCCGGGACTTTCCAATGAGCAGTTCTTC
>TRBV7-8|TRBJ2-5|.|once|14
CASSLTAGQETQYF
TGTGCCAGCAGCTTAACGGCGGGGCAAGAGACCCAGTACTTC